Included here is one TCR beta chain sequence, with context. The junction and the germline gene differ at one end; a read error may be behind it. The CDR3 runs 15 residues. Germline CDR1 LNHDA, CDR2 SQIVND (reference sequence). This sample is part of a study of type 1 regulatory T cells. Across the study: T-allo10 is an in vitro-generated, Tr1-enriched CD4 T cell product specific for alloantigen.

TCRdb passed the reads through MiXCR, listing each CDR3 protein once. The table has 80,000 to 100,000 distinct CDR3 sequences, roughly a third seen once. The chain joins TRBV19 to TRBJ2-2; 10 positions match TRBD1. This TCR came from a human donor in good health. The sequencing input was CD4+ T cells, either the whole sample or a sorted fraction (not recorded which). CDR3 region: CASRPGQGNAGELFF. Here the CDR3 DNA reads TGTGCCAGTAGACCGGGACAGGGGAACGCCGGGGAGCTGTTTTTT. The variable domain in full, completed from reference TRBV19 and TRBJ2-2, reads DGGITQSPKYLFRKEGQNVTLSCEQNLNHDAMYWYRQDPGQGLRLIYYSQIVNDFQKGDIAEGYSVSREKKESFPLTVTSAQKNPTAFYLCASRPGQGNAGELFFGEGSRLTVL.